The 10 T cell receptor beta chains in this list originate from one sample, sequenced in a study of early T cells in non-severe SARS-CoV-2 infection. TCRdb redid the calling of the 5' RACE reads with MiXCR, one entry per CDR3 protein. The sample holds roughly 29,000 distinct CDR3 sequences, more than 3.5% seen once. The sample taken for sequencing was whole blood. Source of these receptors: an adult who was a healthcare worker with PCR-confirmed SARS-CoV-2 infection or an uninfected control (not recorded which).

The chain is built from TRBV19 and TRBJ2-1, with D hard to call. Germline CDR1 is LNHDA and CDR2 is SQIVND (reference sequence). The V end lost 6 bases, the J end lost 6 bases, and 15 bases lay between the germline ends. The CDR3 spans 14 residues. CDR3 coding DNA: TGTGCCAGTAGGGATGTAAGGGTTCGCAATGAGCAGTTCTTC. It is translated as CASRDVRVRNEQFF.

This clonotype was seen many times. The chain uses TRBV20-1 and TRBJ2-5; tentative D call: TRBD2 (7 bases). Germline V gene sequence: CDR1 DFQATT, CDR2 SNEGSKA (reference sequence). This CDR3 contains 18 residues. V lost 5 bases and J lost 3, with 28 bases in between. The CDR3 reads CSAPRGAMTLRRKETQYF. CDR3 DNA sequence: TGCAGTGCTCCACGGGGGGCGATGACCCTCCGTAGAAAAGAGACCCAGTACTTC.

This clonotype was found many times. CDR3 loop: CSVESISGVSTDTQYF. CDR3 sequence (DNA): TGCAGCGTTGAATCTATTAGCGGGGTTAGCACAGATACGCAGTATTTT. J is TRBJ2-3 and V is TRBV29-1; 8 bases agree with TRBD2. Germline V lookup: CDR1 SQVTM, CDR2 ANQGSEA. CDR3 size: 16 residues. V shed 2 bases, J shed 0 bases, and the junction held 7 bases outside the gene matches.

This clonotype was picked up many times. J is TRBJ1-4 and V is TRBV2; 8 bases fit TRBD1. Germline V gene lookup returns CDR1 SNHLY and CDR2 FYNNEI. J gave up 10 bases and V 0 bases, and 7 bases lay outside the gene matches. This CDR3 contains 15 residues. The chain's CDR3 is CASSEASGTGVKLFF. CDR3 DNA: TGTGCCAGCAGTGAAGCGTCGGGGACAGGAGTAAAACTGTTTTTT.

In its sample, this clonotype was seen many times. V and J are TRBV19 and TRBJ2-1, with 12 bases that match TRBD2. CDR1 is LNHDA and CDR2 is SQIVND in the germline V gene (reference sequence). The CDR3 contains 16 residues. Trimming removed 1 base from V and 7 bases from J; junction bases left unmatched: 5. The CDR3 DNA sequence: TGTGCCAGTAGTATAGGACTAGCGGGAGTATTAAATGAGCAGTTCTTC. This sequence encodes CASSIGLAGVLNEQFF.

On this clonotype: The germline gene is not matched at one end of the junction; a read error may be the cause. The rearrangement uses TRBV18 and TRBJ1-1; 7 positions match TRBD1. The CDR3 spans 13 residues. Per the germline V gene, CDR1 is KGHSH and CDR2 is LQKENI. CDR3 sequence reads: CANSRQGNTEAFF. The DNA of the CDR3 is TGTGCCAACTCACGACAGGGGAACACTGAAGCTTTCTTT.

Ten or more counts support this clonotype. The chain couples TRBV6-1 to TRBJ1-6; D not certain. V was cut by 10 bases and J by 0 bases, with 16 bases left in between. Looked up from germline, CDR1 is MNHNS and CDR2 is SASEGT. This CDR3 has 16 amino acids. The CDR3 sequence: CATLYDGSSYNSPLHF. As DNA, the CDR3 is TGTGCCACCCTATACGACGGAAGCTCCTATAATTCACCCCTCCACTTT.

This clonotype was seen only a few times. V gene TRBV5-1 combines with J gene TRBJ2-3; 7 nucleotides match TRBD1. V shed 3 bases, J shed 2 bases, and the junction held 6 bases outside the gene matches. There are 15 residues in the CDR3. Germline CDR1 is SGHRS and CDR2 is YFSETQ. The CDR3 protein is CASSYGTALTDTQYF. CDR3 coding DNA: TGCGCCAGCAGCTACGGGACAGCCCTCACAGATACGCAGTATTTT. Drawing the rest from reference TRBV5-1 and TRBJ2-3, the complete variable domain is KAGVTQTPRYLIKTRGQQVTLSCSPISGHRSVSWYQQTPGQGLQFLFEYFSETQRNKGNFPGRFSGRQFSNSRSEMNVSTLELGDSALYLCASSYGTALTDTQYFGPGTRLTVL.

This clonotype has at least ten counts. This sequence joins TRBV19 and TRBJ1-6, with TRBD1 matching 10 bases. The CDR3 totals 16 residues. The trim removed 3 bases at V and 8 bases at J, leaving 7 bases unmatched. Germline CDR1 is LNHDA and CDR2 is SQIVND (reference sequence). This CDR3 reads CASSIGTGARHSPLHF. DNA of the CDR3: TGTGCCAGTAGTATCGGGACAGGGGCCCGGCATTCACCCCTCCACTTT.

The sample holds a few counts of this clonotype. The CDR3 DNA follows: TGTGCCAGCAGCACTAATACGGAGCTCATATATTTT. Its protein product is CASSTNTELIYF. The rearrangement uses TRBV7-9 and TRBJ1-3; D is unresolved. Germline V CDR1 and CDR2: SEHNR, FQNEAQ (reference sequence). V was clipped by 5 bases and J by 12 bases, with 14 bases between them. The CDR3 covers 12 residues.